The 19 T cell receptor beta chains below were found in one sample sequenced in a study of cytomegalovirus exposure and HLA in healthy donors. Both 60 Vbeta primers and 13 Jbeta primers went into the PCR. Profiling relied on immunoSEQ multiplex PCR, and the TCRdb table lists in-frame clones only, not all of them. The sample includes about 79,000 clones, more than 65% of them seen just once. What was sequenced was PBMCs. All receptors derive from a man between 60 and 75 years old in good health and CMV-seronegative.

The chain recombines TRBV6-1 with TRBJ2-3, with TRBD1 identical over 8 bases. The V and J ends lost 0 bases and 12 bases, in that order; junction bases with no gene match: 11. Germline CDR1 reads MNHNS; CDR2 reads SASEGT. The CDR3 runs to 15 residues. CDR3 loop: CASSEAYQGALVQYF. CDR3 in DNA: TGTGCCAGCAGTGAAGCGTACCAGGGGGCGCTCGTTCAGTATTTT.

The chain carries TRBV19 and TRBJ2-5; no clear D gene. The V end was cut by 3 bases, the J end by 4 bases, with 12 bases between. In germline, CDR1 is LNHDA, CDR2 SQIVND (reference sequence). The CDR3 extends over 14 amino acids. CDR3 sequence (DNA): TGTGCCAGTAGTATTGTTGAGAATGGAGAGACCCAGTACTTC. It specifies CASSIVENGETQYF.

This chain uses TRBV19 with TRBJ2-1, with 7 bases aligning to TRBD1. The germline CDR1 and CDR2 sequences are LNHDA and SQIVND (reference sequence). V shed 3 bases, J shed 6 bases, and the junction held 5 bases outside the gene matches. The CDR3 consists of 14 residues. CDR3 DNA sequence: TGTGCCAGTAGTATGGGGACAGTCGGCAATGAGCAGTTCTTC. Its protein product is CASSMGTVGNEQFF.

J is TRBJ1-5 and V is TRBV18; D is undetermined. V lost 6 bases, J lost 0 bases, and 12 bases lay in between. The CDR3 is made up of 15 amino acids. Germline loops: CDR1 KGHSH, CDR2 LQKENI. CDR3 in amino acids: CASSLSADSNQPQHF. DNA of the CDR3: TGTGCCAGCTCCCTGTCTGCGGATAGCAATCAGCCCCAGCATTTT.

There are a few counts of this clone. V and J are TRBV19 and TRBJ2-2, with 9 bases aligning to TRBD2. The V gene's germline CDR1 is LNHDA and CDR2 SQIVND (reference sequence). V trimming: 1 base; J trimming: 7 bases; junction bases outside the gene matches: 16. CDR3 length: 19 residues. The CDR3 is CASSIVGLRREGRRGELFF. CDR3 coding DNA: TGTGCCAGTAGTATAGTGGGCCTGAGGCGGGAGGGGAGGCGCGGGGAGCTGTTTTTT.

The rearrangement links TRBV5-4 to TRBJ2-3; possibly TRBD2 for D (6 bases). The germline gives CDR1 SGHNT, CDR2 YYREEE (reference sequence). The CDR3 extends over 16 amino acids. Deletions cut 3 bases from V and 4 bases from J, with 18 bases between. The CDR3 nucleotides are TGTGCCAGCAGCTCGGAAGGAGGGTTTCGGGCAGATACGCAGTATTTT. Protein: CASSSEGGFRADTQYF.

This clone has only a few counts. The chain couples TRBV6-1 to TRBJ2-7; D remains unclear. Per germline, CDR1 MNHNS and CDR2 SASEGT. The CDR3 extends over 11 amino acids. Between the trimmed V and J ends, which lost 0 bases and 13 bases, there was a span of 10 bases. CDR3 coding DNA: TGTGCCAGCAGTGAAGCGCCCCTACTCTACTTC. Translation gives CASSEAPLLYF.

This clone is a singleton in its sample. The gene calls are TRBV28 and TRBJ1-1; tentatively, D is TRBD1 (6 bases). V lost 5 bases and J lost 8, with 18 bases in between. The CDR3 is 14 residues long. CDR1 MDHEN and CDR2 SYDVKM come from the germline V gene. CDR3 nucleotide sequence: TGTGCCAGCAGTCCAGGACAGCGAGGCTCAGAAGCTTTCTTT. It specifies CASSPGQRGSEAFF.

The chain employs TRBV19 and TRBJ2-6; 7 nucleotides agree with TRBD2. V trimming: 3 bases; J trimming: 3 bases; junction bases outside the gene matches: 2. The CDR3 consists of 15 residues. Germline values: CDR1 LNHDA, CDR2 SQIVND (reference sequence). The CDR3 DNA reads TGTGCCAGTAGTATGGGGGGGGTTGGGGCCAACGTCCTGACTTTC. This translates into CASSMGGVGANVLTF.

The chain couples TRBV5-1 to TRBJ2-2; D possibly corresponds to TRBD1 (6 bases). Trimming removed 4 bases at V and 2 bases at J, with 12 bases between. The germline V gene has CDR1 SGHRS and CDR2 YFSETQ. This CDR3 spans 15 amino acids. CDR3 DNA sequence: TGCGCCAGCAGCCTCCGACAGGATAACACCGGGGAGCTGTTTTTT. Translated: CASSLRQDNTGELFF. Using reference TRBV5-1 and TRBJ2-2 for the parts outside the CDR3, the full variable domain is KAGVTQTPRYLIKTRGQQVTLSCSPISGHRSVSWYQQTPGQGLQFLFEYFSETQRNKGNFPGRFSGRQFSNSRSEMNVSTLELGDSALYLCASSLRQDNTGELFFGEGSRLTVL.

The CDR3 region has the DNA TGTGCCAGCAGCCTCGAATGGGGGGGCTACGAGCAGTACTTC. Encoded protein: CASSLEWGGYEQYF. The chain joins TRBV7-8 to TRBJ2-7; 7 positions agree with TRBD2. With 5 bases clipped from V and 3 bases from J, the junction kept 7 bases outside the gene matches. Germline CDR1 reads SGHVS; CDR2 reads FQNEAQ. This CDR3 has 14 residues.

This clone appeared a few times. The chain has TRBV19 and TRBJ2-2; TRBD2 is a possible D gene (5 bases). This CDR3 has 15 residues. Trimming cost V 5 bases and J 3 bases, with 13 bases left between them. Looked up from germline, CDR1 is LNHDA and CDR2 is SQIVND (reference sequence). DNA of the CDR3: TGTGCCAGTAGTTCTGAGGACTGGGACACCGGGGAGCTGTTTTTT. Its protein is CASSSEDWDTGELFF.

DNA for the CDR3: TGTGCCAGCAGTGAGGTCCAGGCCACCGGGGAGCTGTTTTTT. Translating it yields CASSEVQATGELFF. The chain joins TRBV2 to TRBJ2-2; D remains unclear. Trimming removed 3 bases from V and 4 bases from J, with 9 bases in between. CDR1 and CDR2 (germline): SNHLY, FYNNEI. The CDR3 extends over 14 amino acids.

V is TRBV5-1 and J is TRBJ2-2; D remains unclear. The germline V gene encodes CDR1 SGHRS and CDR2 YFSETQ. Trimming stripped 0 bases from V and 7 bases from J, with 7 bases between. This CDR3 is 13 amino acids long. DNA of the CDR3: TGCGCCAGCAGCTTGGAGACTCTCGGGGAGCTGTTTTTT. It specifies CASSLETLGELFF.

The chain employs TRBV15 and TRBJ1-5; D is perhaps TRBD1 (6 bases). Germline assignment: CDR1 LNHNV and CDR2 YYDKDF (reference sequence). CDR3 length equals 17 residues. V lost 1 base and J 5 bases, leaving 18 bases between the germline ends. The CDR3 DNA reads as TGTGCCACCAGCAGAGGACAGGCCCCCAATGGGTATCAGCCCCAGCATTTT. It is translated as CATSRGQAPNGYQPQHF.

About this clone itself: One junction end does not reproduce the germline sequence, and a read error may be involved. V and J are TRBV7-7 and TRBJ2-1; D is possibly TRBD1 (5 bases). CDR1 and CDR2 from the germline V gene are SSHAT and FNYEAQ (reference sequence). The CDR3 runs to 15 residues. CDR3 region: CASSLAQGGYNEQFF. CDR3 nucleotides: TGTGCTAGCAGCTTAGCTCAGGGTGGTTACAATGAGCAGTTCTTC.

The gene calls are TRBV5-1 and TRBJ2-7; 7 bases line up with TRBD1. Germline-derived CDR1 and CDR2 are SGHRS and YFSETQ. CDR3 length equals 13 residues. The junction had 1 base not matched to a gene; V was cut back by 3 bases and J by 1 base. CDR3 nucleotides: TGCGCCAGCAGCTGGGACAGTTCCTACGAGCAGTACTTC. It specifies CASSWDSSYEQYF.

The rearrangement uses TRBV28 and TRBJ1-3, with 9 bases aligning to TRBD1. Per the germline V gene, CDR1 is MDHEN and CDR2 is SYDVKM. The CDR3 contains 15 residues. The ends lost 6 bases at V and 4 bases at J; junction bases unmatched: 7. CDR3: CASREGTGQGNTIYF. DNA of the CDR3: TGTGCCAGCAGGGAGGGGACAGGGCAAGGAAACACCATATATTTT.

In its sample, this clone was seen a few times. The chain joins TRBV6-5 to TRBJ2-1; 9 bases fit TRBD1. The germline V gene encodes CDR1 MNHEY and CDR2 SVGAGI. This CDR3 region has 14 residues. Germline trimming cut 7 bases from V and 8 bases from J; bases unmatched to any gene: 9. As DNA, the CDR3 is TGTGCCAGCACACCGGGACAGGGTTGGGATGAGCAGTTCTTC. This gives the protein CASTPGQGWDEQFF.